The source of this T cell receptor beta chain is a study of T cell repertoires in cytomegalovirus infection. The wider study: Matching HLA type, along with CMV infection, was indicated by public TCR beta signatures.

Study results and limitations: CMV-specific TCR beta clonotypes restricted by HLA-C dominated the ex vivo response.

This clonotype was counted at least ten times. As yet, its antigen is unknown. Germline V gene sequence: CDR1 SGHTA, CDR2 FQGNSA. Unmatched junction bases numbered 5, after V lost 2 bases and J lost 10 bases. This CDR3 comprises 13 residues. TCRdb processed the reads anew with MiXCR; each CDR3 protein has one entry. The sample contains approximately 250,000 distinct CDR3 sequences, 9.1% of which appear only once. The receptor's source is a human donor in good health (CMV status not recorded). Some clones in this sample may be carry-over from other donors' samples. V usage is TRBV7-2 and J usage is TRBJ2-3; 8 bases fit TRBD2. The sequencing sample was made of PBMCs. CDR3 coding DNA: TGTGCCAGCAGCTTATCGAGCGGGGGATCGCAGTATTTT. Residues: CASSLSSGGSQYF.